Below, 18 T cell receptor beta chains from the same sample are listed, as sequenced in a study of T-cell reconstitution after alpha-beta-depleted transplantation in children. During its preparation, the TCRbeta library received unique molecular identifiers. MiXCR, run by TCRdb on the PCR reads, gives a single entry per CDR3 protein. The repertoire holds 100,000 to 150,000 distinct CDR3 sequences, more than 20% seen once, with roughly 10% in the top ten. The sample consisted of PBMCs, mostly from graft donor cells, taken 180 days after TCRalphabeta/CD19-depleted stem cell transplant. The receptors stem from a male patient aged 2-15 years who had a stem cell transplant for chronic granulomatous disease, so the T cells may come from the graft donor.

This clonotype was counted at least ten times. The chain employs TRBV5-1 and TRBJ1-1; D not certain. The germline V gene has CDR1 SGHRS and CDR2 YFSETQ. V lost 4 bases and J 1 base, leaving 14 bases between the germline ends. This CDR3 comprises 15 residues. CDR3 sequence (DNA): TGCGCCAGCAGCCCTGATGGCAGGAGGAACACTGAAGCTTTCTTT. Protein product: CASSPDGRRNTEAFF. The full variable domain, rest sourced from reference TRBV5-1 and TRBJ1-1, is KAGVTQTPRYLIKTRGQQVTLSCSPISGHRSVSWYQQTPGQGLQFLFEYFSETQRNKGNFPGRFSGRQFSNSRSEMNVSTLELGDSALYLCASSPDGRRNTEAFFGQGTRLTVV.

As regards this clonotype: This may stem from a read error, because a much larger clone lies one nucleotide away. The rearrangement links TRBV7-2 to TRBJ2-5; D is uncertain. V dropped 3 bases and J dropped 6 bases, with 5 bases sitting between them. CDR3 size: 11 residues. Germline assignment: CDR1 SGHTA and CDR2 FQGNSA. This CDR3 is CASSFRQTQYF. For the CDR3, the DNA is TGTGCCAGCAGCTTCCGACAGACCCAGTACTTC.

V gene TRBV12-3 or TRBV12-4 combines with J gene TRBJ2-3, with 9 nucleotides matching TRBD2. This CDR3 contains 16 residues. V lost 6 bases to trimming and J lost 3 bases; unmatched junction nucleotides: 10. Written as DNA, the CDR3 is TGTGCCAGCAGCCCTCGTAGCGGGAGCGGGACAGATACGCAGTATTTT. Its translation: CASSPRSGSGTDTQYF.

The chain's CDR3 is CASSVSVNSYEQYF. In DNA form, the CDR3 reads TGCGCCAGCAGCGTGAGTGTTAATTCCTACGAGCAGTACTTC. The rearrangement joins TRBV5-1 to TRBJ2-7; unclear D gene. Trimming took off 4 bases at V and 1 base at J, with 12 bases between the two ends. This CDR3 is 14 amino acids long. The germline gives CDR1 SGHRS, CDR2 YFSETQ. Complete variable domain (other parts from reference TRBV5-1 and TRBJ2-7): KAGVTQTPRYLIKTRGQQVTLSCSPISGHRSVSWYQQTPGQGLQFLFEYFSETQRNKGNFPGRFSGRQFSNSRSEMNVSTLELGDSALYLCASSVSVNSYEQYFGPGTRLTVT.

The chain employs TRBV7-9 and TRBJ1-2; no clear D gene. The CDR3 spans 14 residues. Trimming left V 3 bases short and J 3 bases short, with 11 bases between. The V gene's germline CDR1 is SEHNR and CDR2 FQNEAQ (reference sequence). CDR3 amino acids: CASSLIRVDYGYTF. CDR3 sequence (DNA): TGTGCCAGCAGCTTGATACGGGTCGACTATGGCTACACCTTC.

This clonotype has a count of ten or more. The chain couples TRBV28 to TRBJ1-4; D is ambiguous. V was pared by 5 bases and J by 6 bases, with 7 bases between. CDR1 is MDHEN, CDR2 SYDVKM, per germline. The length of the CDR3 is 12 residues. The CDR3 coding sequence is TGTGCCAGCAGTCCGGATGATGAAAAACTGTTTTTT. Translation gives CASSPDDEKLFF.

This clonotype was seen repeatedly, ten times or more. The chain joins TRBV9 to TRBJ2-5, with a tentative D call TRBD2 (6 bases). This CDR3 contains 15 residues. Per the germline V gene, CDR1 is SGDLS and CDR2 is YYNGEE. With 0 bases removed from V and 5 bases from J, the gap between germline ends came to 14 bases. The CDR3 reads CASSVATGDGETQYF. The CDR3 DNA reads as TGTGCCAGCAGCGTAGCTACGGGAGACGGTGAGACCCAGTACTTC.

The rearrangement uses TRBV11-2 and TRBJ2-3; 11 positions match TRBD2. CDR3 length: 18 amino acids. CDR1 is SGHAT and CDR2 is FQNNGV in the germline V gene. Unmatched junction bases numbered 13, after V lost 5 bases and J lost 3 bases. For the CDR3, the DNA is TGTGCCAGCAGCGCGGGCAAAATAGCGGGGGGGTCGACAGATACGCAGTATTTT. This translates into CASSAGKIAGGSTDTQYF.

There are many counts of this clonotype. The genes are TRBV7-3 and TRBJ1-4; no reliable D call. The CDR3 length is 15 residues. V was trimmed by 1 base and J by 6 bases, leaving 12 bases between them. The germline V gene encodes CDR1 SGHTA and CDR2 FQGTGA. CDR3 bases: TGTGCCAGCAGCTTAAACGGCTACAATGATGAAAAACTGTTTTTT. This encodes CASSLNGYNDEKLFF. The full variable domain, in which reference TRBV7-3 and TRBJ1-4 provide the parts outside the CDR3, is GAGVSQTPSNKVTEKGKYVELRCDPISGHTALYWYRQSLGQGPEFLIYFQGTGAADDSGLPNDRFFAVRPEGSVSTLKIQRTERGDSAVYLCASSLNGYNDEKLFFGSGTQLSVL.

This clonotype came up once. The chain links TRBV5-1 to TRBJ2-3; 8 nucleotides match TRBD2. Germline CDR1 reads SGHRS; CDR2 reads YFSETQ. The CDR3 length is 13 residues. V was clipped by 5 bases and J by 3 bases; unmatched bases: 2. Written as DNA, the CDR3 is TGCGCCAGCAGGTCTAGCGGGACAGATACGCAGTATTTT. Its protein is CASRSSGTDTQYF.

The CDR3, as DNA: TGTGCCAGCTCACCACGACTAGCCTACAATGAGCAGTTCTTC. It yields the protein CASSPRLAYNEQFF. The chain carries TRBV18 and TRBJ2-1, with D possibly being TRBD2 (6 bases). CDR1 and CDR2 from the germline V gene are KGHSH and LQKENI. The CDR3 has 14 residues. V was pared by 1 base and J by 2 bases, with 6 bases between.

The chain joins TRBV5-5 to TRBJ2-7; D unresolved. The CDR3 consists of 13 residues. CDR1 is SGHKS and CDR2 is YYEKEE in the germline V gene (reference sequence). V dropped 2 bases and J dropped 4 bases, with 10 bases sitting between them. The CDR3 sequence: CASSFPRSYEQYF. CDR3 sequence (DNA): TGTGCCAGCAGCTTTCCCCGAAGTTACGAGCAGTACTTC.

This clonotype came up many times. The chain carries TRBV12-3 or TRBV12-4 and TRBJ2-2, with D uncertain. This CDR3 comprises 15 residues. With 7 bases removed from V and 2 bases from J, the gap between germline ends came to 14 bases. CDR3 region: CASTLPLTNTGELFF. The CDR3, as DNA: TGTGCCAGCACCCTGCCTTTGACAAACACCGGGGAGCTGTTTTTT.

This clonotype was picked up many times. The rearrangement uses TRBV6-5 and TRBJ2-7; 8 nucleotides line up with TRBD1. The V segment lost 8 bases and the J segment 3 bases; nucleotides outside the gene matches: 3. The CDR3 length is 12 residues. Germline lookup yields CDR1 MNHEY and CDR2 SVGAGI. In nucleotides, the CDR3 is TGTGCCAGCCGGACAGGGTTCTACGAGCAGTACTTC. Its translation: CASRTGFYEQYF.

The chain's CDR3 is CASSRLAGKGETQYF. CDR3 nucleotide sequence: TGTGCCAGCAGCCGACTAGCGGGGAAGGGAGAGACCCAGTACTTC. The genes are TRBV7-3 and TRBJ2-5; 11 nucleotides agree with TRBD2. With V trimmed by 5 bases and J by 4 bases, 6 bases remained unmatched. Germline CDR1 and CDR2: SGHTA and FQGTGA. CDR3 length equals 15 residues.

Note on this clonotype: A much larger clone sits a single nucleotide away, making a read error possible. The chain links TRBV12-3 or TRBV12-4 to TRBJ2-3; 13 bases align to TRBD2. This CDR3 is built from 19 residues. The J segment lost 1 base and the V segment lost 8 bases, leaving 15 bases of the junction unmatched. DNA for the CDR3: TGTGCCAGCTGTTCAACTAGCGGGAGGGCCTTTAAGGGCACAGATACGCAGTATTTT. Its protein product is CASCSTSGRAFKGTDTQYF.

This clonotype was observed at least ten times. The chain uses TRBV6-2 or TRBV6-3 and TRBJ2-2, with 9 positions matching TRBD2. Germline trimming cut 8 bases from V and 4 bases from J; bases unmatched to any gene: 8. CDR3 length equals 15 residues. Germline V gene lookup returns CDR1 MNHEY and CDR2 SVGEGT. The CDR3 reads CASVPGLAPTGELFF. The DNA for the CDR3 is TGTGCCAGCGTTCCGGGACTAGCTCCCACCGGGGAGCTGTTTTTT.

Regarding this clonotype: A much larger clone sits a single nucleotide away, making a read error possible. V is TRBV20-1 and J is TRBJ2-7, with D hard to call. Germline V gene data show CDR1 as DFQATT and CDR2 as SNEGSKA (reference sequence). The CDR3 loop spans 13 amino acids. The CDR3 DNA is TGCAGTGCTAGTGGTAGCAAGTCCTGCGAGCAGTACTTC. It encodes CSASGSKSCEQYF.